These T cell receptor beta chains were read from a single sample in a study of T-cell reconstitution after alpha-beta-depleted transplantation in children. TCRdb processed the PCR reads anew with MiXCR; each CDR3 protein has one entry. This table holds about 90,000 distinct CDR3 sequences, about 8% found once. The sequenced sample was PBMCs from the stem cell graft donor, obtained from the stem cell graft. These receptors were taken from a human donor who donated a stem cell graft to a child with congenital amegakaryocytic thrombocytopenia. Each CDR3 is given with its conserved first and last residue. The D gene is left open where the match is weak. Size tells how often a clone was seen (once, few, many) or the class of an expanded clone, and some rows leave it out.

NA	TRBJ2-4	TRBD2	TRBV29-1	CSVQWGGSGTKNSQYF	TGCAGCGTACAGTGGGGCGGGAGCGGAACCAAAAACAGTCAGTACTTC
many	TRBJ1-5	NA	TRBV12-3/TRBV12-4	CASRSRVDQPQHF	TGTGCCAGCCGCAGCAGGGTCGATCAACCCCAGCATTTT
many	TRBJ1-6	NA	TRBV12-3/TRBV12-4	CASRRQAYNSPLHF	TGTGCCAGCAGGAGACAGGCCTATAATTCACCCCTCCACTTT
many	TRBJ1-2	TRBD1	TRBV18	CASSPSGGSNGYTF	TGTGCCAGCTCACCATCAGGGGGCTCGAATGGCTACACCTTC
many	TRBJ1-1	NA	TRBV20-1	CSASRRDTEAFF	TGCAGTGCATCAAGGAGGGACACTGAAGCTTTCTTT
many	TRBJ2-2	NA	TRBV9	CASTGVATGELFF	TGTGCCAGCACCGGGGTCGCCACCGGGGAGCTGTTTTTT
few	TRBJ2-5	TRBD1	TRBV12-3/TRBV12-4	CASSLGTSGGAGETQYF	TGTGCCAGCAGTTTGGGGACTTCAGGGGGCGCCGGAGAGACCCAGTACTTC
NA	TRBJ2-7	TRBD1	TRBV6-1	CASSPTGGKYEQYF	TGTGCCAGCAGTCCGACAGGGGGAAAGTACGAGCAGTACTTC
many	TRBJ1-6	NA	TRBV10-3	CAISPLGSSYNSPLHF	TGTGCCATCAGCCCCTTAGGGAGCTCCTATAATTCACCCCTCCACTTT
many	TRBJ2-3	NA	TRBV29-1	CSVAAGLTDTQYF	TGCAGCGTTGCTGCGGGGCTTACAGATACGCAGTATTTT
many	TRBJ2-1	TRBD1	TRBV5-1	CASSRDRELNEQFF	TGCGCCAGCAGCAGGGACAGGGAGTTGAATGAGCAGTTCTTC
many	TRBJ1-1	NA	TRBV10-3	CAISTRDTNTEAFF	TGTGCCATCAGCACTCGGGACACGAACACTGAAGCTTTCTTT
many	TRBJ1-2	NA	TRBV3-1	CASSHRDTSYGYTF	TGTGCCAGCAGCCACAGGGACACCTCATATGGCTACACCTTC
many	TRBJ2-7	NA	TRBV15	CATSRDRGNYEQYF	TGTGCCACCAGCAGAGACAGGGGAAACTACGAGCAGTACTTC
many	TRBJ2-1	NA	TRBV20-1	CSARRRGPGEEQFF	TGCAGTGCTAGAAGAAGAGGACCGGGGGAGGAGCAGTTCTTC
few	TRBJ2-1	TRBD2	TRBV4-1	CASSYLAAQPGEQFF	TGCGCCAGCAGCTACCTAGCGGCCCAACCCGGTGAGCAGTTCTTC
NA	TRBJ2-1	NA	TRBV14	CASSQDQNTDNEQFF	TGTGCCAGCAGCCAAGATCAGAATACAGACAATGAGCAGTTCTTC
NA	TRBJ2-2	NA	TRBV15	CATSRRSNTGELFF	TGTGCCACCAGCCGTAGATCGAACACCGGGGAGCTGTTTTTT
many	TRBJ2-4	NA	TRBV28	CASRRREALAKNIQYF	TGTGCCAGCAGACGCAGGGAGGCCCTAGCCAAAAACATTCAGTACTTC
many	TRBJ2-5	NA	TRBV20-1	CSARDQKAGMAETQYF	TGCAGTGCTAGAGATCAAAAGGCGGGAATGGCAGAGACCCAGTACTTC
many	TRBJ2-2	NA	TRBV4-1	CASSRSAVNTGELFF	TGCGCCAGCAGCCGCTCGGCTGTAAACACCGGGGAGCTGTTTTTT
many	TRBJ2-7	TRBD2	TRBV10-3	CAISTGTSGYEQYF	TGTGCCATCAGCACCGGGACTAGCGGGTACGAGCAGTACTTC
many	TRBJ1-1	NA	TRBV20-1	CSGPTDLNTEAFF	TGCAGTGGGCCGACCGACCTGAACACTGAAGCTTTCTTT
many	TRBJ2-1	TRBD2	TRBV5-1	CASSKLAGGTFQFF	TGCGCCAGCAGCAAACTAGCGGGGGGAACTTTCCAGTTCTTC
many	TRBJ2-1	TRBD2	TRBV20-1	CSAPGLAGSYNEQFF	TGCAGTGCTCCGGGACTAGCGGGCTCCTACAATGAGCAGTTCTTC
many	TRBJ2-3	NA	TRBV5-5	CASSLAGGTDTQYF	TGTGCCAGCAGCTTGGCAGGGGGCACAGATACGCAGTATTTT
NA	TRBJ2-3	TRBD1	TRBV18	CASSPFGQGGTDTQYF	TGTGCCAGCTCACCATTCGGACAGGGCGGCACAGATACGCAGTATTTT
few	TRBJ2-3	TRBD2	TRBV20-1	CSANGRPADTQYF	TGCAGTGCTAACGGGAGGCCAGCGGATACGCAGTATTTT
many	TRBJ1-6	NA	TRBV7-2	CASSSDGYNSPLHF	TGTGCCAGCAGCTCCGACGGGTATAATTCACCCCTCCACTTT
many	TRBJ1-5	NA	TRBV11-2	CASSLEGPSPQHF	TGTGCCAGCAGCTTAGAAGGGCCCAGTCCCCAGCATTTT
many	TRBJ2-5	NA	TRBV29-1	CSVGLTPFETQYF	TGCAGCGTGGGACTGACCCCGTTCGAGACCCAGTACTTC
few	TRBJ2-3	TRBD2	TRBV19	CASSGRGERESDTQYF	TGTGCCAGTAGTGGGCGAGGAGAGCGGGAGTCAGATACGCAGTATTTT
many	TRBJ2-1	TRBD2	TRBV6-5	CASRRAGGSYNEQFF	TGTGCCAGCAGACGAGCGGGAGGGTCTTACAATGAGCAGTTCTTC
many	TRBJ1-3	TRBD1	TRBV5-1	CASSSGGSGNTIYF	TGCGCCAGCAGCTCAGGGGGCTCTGGAAACACCATATATTTT
many	TRBJ2-3	NA	TRBV29-1	CSVDPLISATDTQYF	TGCAGCGTTGACCCTTTGATTTCGGCCACAGATACGCAGTATTTT
many	TRBJ2-6	NA	TRBV20-1	CSARSHRGSGANVLTF	TGCAGTGCTAGATCCCACCGTGGCTCTGGGGCCAACGTCCTGACTTTC
many	TRBJ2-3	TRBD2	TRBV5-5	CASSWGLAGGGGDTQYF	TGTGCCAGCAGCTGGGGACTAGCGGGAGGAGGGGGAGATACGCAGTATTTT
many	TRBJ1-1	NA	TRBV25-1	CASSDAAERGTEAFF	TGTGCCAGCAGTGATGCGGCCGAAAGGGGAACTGAAGCTTTCTTT
many	TRBJ2-6	NA	TRBV4-2	CASNQEGRLTGANVLTF	TGTGCCAGCAACCAAGAGGGCAGGCTGACTGGGGCCAACGTCCTGACTTTC